This TCR beta chain was recorded in a study of blood T cells in healthy people across ages. A second PCR, run for roughly 7 to 12 cycles, used a sample-barcoded 5' primer plus a J-beta primer mix. Each CDR3 protein gets one entry after TCRdb re-called the 5' RACE reads with MiXCR. The repertoire holds about 650,000 distinct CDR3 sequences, with less than 40% as singletons. Ranging in age from roughly 6 to 95, the donors were healthy Caucasian individuals from Russia. This clonotype occurred many times. The sample consisted of blood. The sequence was obtained from a woman aged 80 or older in good health.

The CDR3 DNA sequence: TGCAGTGCTAGAGACTGGACTAGATCAGAGACCCAGTACTTC. It specifies CSARDWTRSETQYF. The chain employs TRBV20-1 and TRBJ2-5; 7 positions agree with TRBD2. Germline assignment: CDR1 DFQATT and CDR2 SNEGSKA (reference sequence). The CDR3 is 14 residues long. V gave up 0 bases and J gave up 4 bases; unmatched junction bases: 5.